This TCR beta chain was recorded in a study of cytotoxic CD8 clonotypes in ibrutinib-treated CLL. Study overall: After median about 71 months, roughly 15 stayed in remission, around twelve progressed; responses around 25 partial, 2 complete. There were, on average, around 250,000 productive templates and tens of thousands of productive rearrangements per sample. Broader study findings: On treatment, the uncommon public clonotypes contracted or remained stable.

Deep sequencing aimed at 1 in 200,000 to 1 in 1 million T cells' resolution. Profiling relied on immunoSEQ multiplex PCR, and the TCRdb table lists in-frame clones only, not all of them. The table lists roughly 200,000 clones, over 55% of them singletons, with roughly 13% in the top ten. As for this clone: Its antigen is still unknown.

J lost 6 bases, V lost 3 bases, and 7 bases had no gene match. The CDR3 has 15 amino acids. The germline gives CDR1 SGHVS, CDR2 FNYEAQ. This clonotype was obtained from a human donor with chronic lymphocytic leukemia. Specimen: PBMCs, collected after 24 months of ibrutinib treatment. The V gene is TRBV7-6, the J gene TRBJ2-1, with TRBD2 matching 8 bases. In DNA form, the CDR3 reads TGTGCCAGCAGCTTGCGTCTAGCGGGCTTCAATGAGCAGTTCTTC. Translated, it gives CASSLRLAGFNEQFF.